This T cell receptor (beta chain) was sequenced during a study of regulatory T cells in long-lasting Graves disease. Sample time point: persistent/refractory GD, antithyroid drugs over 5 years with positive TRAb. With RNA extracted from PBMCs as input, the TCR library was made. Investigators prepared the TCR beta libraries by applying iRepertoire HTBI primers and Arm-PCR of CDR3 regions. TCRdb processed the multiplex PCR reads anew with MiXCR; each CDR3 protein has one entry. The profile covers around 400,000 distinct CDR3 sequences, with over 20% appearing a single time and 13% to 15% taken by the ten largest. CDR3 length equals 15 residues. The germline V gene encodes CDR1 DFQATT and CDR2 SNEGSKA (reference sequence). V trimming: 6 bases; J trimming: 3 bases; junction bases outside the gene matches: 9.

The V and J genes are TRBV20-1 and TRBJ1-5; TRBD1 matches 9 bases. This TCR came from a female donor with Graves disease. Sequencing was performed on peripheral blood mononuclear cells (PBMCs), taken when the disease was refractory, from a patient treated with antithyroid drugs. The CDR3 DNA follows: TGCAGTGCAAAACTGGGGACAGGGACCAATCAGCCCCAGCATTTT. This sequence encodes CSAKLGTGTNQPQHF.